The clone carrying this T cell receptor (beta chain) turned up a few times. The CDR3 covers 18 residues. Germline V gene data show CDR1 as MNHEY and CDR2 as SMNVEV (reference sequence). V was pared by 8 bases and J by 0 bases, with 16 bases of the junction left unmatched. This sample is part of a study of blood T cell repertoires in COVID-19. Overall study: Italy, Spain and the United States were the sources of the convalescent and acute COVID-19 samples. Sources were T cells, B-cell-depleted T cells, or PBMCs; the material itself was cDNA or gDNA.

Study processing details: Nucleated cell number was recorded as an estimate derived from reference gene primer amplification. This table comes from immunoSEQ multiplex PCR, and its TCRdb copy is limited to in-frame clones, with some not included. V, J and clone size derive from that table, while D and trimming were established from the DNA sequence. Among 150,000 to 200,000 clones listed, nearly 90% were seen once. V and J are TRBV27 and TRBJ1-2; TRBD1 matches 9 bases. This receptor was obtained from a man over 45 with acute or convalescent COVID-19. The sample consisted of peripheral blood. As DNA, the CDR3 is TGTGCCAGCTCCCTCTCCGGGACAGGGCGTTTAGCTAACTATGGCTACACCTTC. It yields the protein CASSLSGTGRLANYGYTF.